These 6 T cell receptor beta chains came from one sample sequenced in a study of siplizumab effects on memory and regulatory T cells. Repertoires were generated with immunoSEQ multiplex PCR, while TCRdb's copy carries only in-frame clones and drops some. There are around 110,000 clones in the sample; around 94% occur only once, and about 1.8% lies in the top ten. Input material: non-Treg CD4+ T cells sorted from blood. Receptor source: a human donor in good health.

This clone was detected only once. CDR3 in amino acids: CATGGLAGGINEQFF. CDR3 coding DNA: TGTGCCACCGGCGGACTAGCGGGAGGAATAAATGAGCAGTTCTTC. This chain links TRBV10-3 with TRBJ2-1; 14 nucleotides match TRBD2. J lost 7 bases, V lost 10 bases, and 9 bases had no gene match. The CDR3 has 15 residues. Germline values: CDR1 ENHRY, CDR2 SYGVKD.

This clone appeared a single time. The CDR3 reads CASSLRGTGEGYTF. The CDR3 nucleotides read TGCGCCAGCAGCCTTAGAGGGACAGGGGAAGGCTACACCTTC. V is TRBV4-1 and J is TRBJ1-2; TRBD1 aligns across 10 bases. The CDR3 extends over 14 amino acids. Looked up from germline, CDR1 is MGHRA and CDR2 is YSYEKL. Trimming took 4 bases from V and 8 from J; bases not matched to a gene: 7.

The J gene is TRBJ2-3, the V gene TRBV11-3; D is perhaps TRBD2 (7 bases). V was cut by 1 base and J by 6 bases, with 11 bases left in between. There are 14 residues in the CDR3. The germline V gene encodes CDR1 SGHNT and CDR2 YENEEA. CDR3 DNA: TGTGCCAGCAGCTTAGGGGGGGGCAGCGATACGCAGTATTTT. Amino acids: CASSLGGGSDTQYF.

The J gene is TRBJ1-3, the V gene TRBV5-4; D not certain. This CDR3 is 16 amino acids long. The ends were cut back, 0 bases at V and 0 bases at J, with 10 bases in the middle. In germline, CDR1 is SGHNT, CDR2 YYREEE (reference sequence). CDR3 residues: CASSLGGQSSGNTIYF. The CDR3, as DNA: TGTGCCAGCAGCTTGGGAGGGCAGAGCTCTGGAAACACCATATATTTT.

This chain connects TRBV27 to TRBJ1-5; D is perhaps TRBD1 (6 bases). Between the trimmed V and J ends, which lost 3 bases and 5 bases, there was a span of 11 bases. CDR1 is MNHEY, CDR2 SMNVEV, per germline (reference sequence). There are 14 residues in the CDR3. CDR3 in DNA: TGTGCCAGCAGTTTGGTTAGGGGGGATCAGCCCCAGCATTTT. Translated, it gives CASSLVRGDQPQHF.

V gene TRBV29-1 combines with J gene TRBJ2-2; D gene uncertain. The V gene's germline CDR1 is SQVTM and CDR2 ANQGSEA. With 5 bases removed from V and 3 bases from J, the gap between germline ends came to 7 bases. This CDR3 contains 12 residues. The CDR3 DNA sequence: TGCAGCGTTAGATTCTACACCGGGGAGCTGTTTTTT. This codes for CSVRFYTGELFF.